This T cell receptor (beta chain) derives from a study of blood T cell repertoires in COVID-19. Study background: COVID-19 samples from acute and convalescent phases originated in the United States, Italy and Spain. The cDNA or gDNA used as material had been derived from T cells, B-cell-depleted T cells, or PBMCs.

Authors' data handling: Estimation of nucleated cell counts relied on the amplification of reference gene primers. TCRdb's table, derived via immunoSEQ multiplex PCR, lists solely in-frame clones and lacks some. That table is the source of V, J and clone size, and D and trimming were worked out from the DNA. This table has about 400,000 clones, less than 90% appearing once. The CDR3 runs to 17 residues. The V gene end was trimmed by 0 bases and the J gene end by 2 bases; junction bases not matched to a gene: 5. Germline-derived CDR1 and CDR2 are LNHDA and SQIVND (reference sequence). Sequencing used peripheral blood. This receptor was identified in a woman in her sixties or seventies with COVID-19, enrolled during active disease. The J gene is TRBJ2-1, the V gene TRBV19, with 9 bases lining up with TRBD2. The CDR3 protein is CASSIEGRGGPYNEQFF. The CDR3, as DNA: TGTGCCAGTAGTATAGAGGGGCGGGGGGGCCCCTACAATGAGCAGTTCTTC.